The next 19 T cell receptor beta chains were all read from a single sample in a study of technical replicates of blood from a handful of donors (dated by TCRdb to 2016 to 2017). Preparation of the library involved the immunoSEQ multiplex PCR assay. The clones in this table, taken by TCRdb from immuneACCESS, are in-frame only. Not every clone is retained; where verified, under half of the shortfall comes from an unresolved V gene, and the cause of the rest is unknown. Within this sample are about 75,000 clones, with about 97% of them counted one time only. The ten most abundant clones make up about 0.29% of the sample. Sequenced sample: T cells isolated from PBMCs. The receptors were sampled from a human donor in good health.

V and J are TRBV10-3 and TRBJ1-2, with 8 bases lining up with TRBD1. This CDR3 has 14 amino acids. After removal of 5 bases from V and 6 bases from J, the junction contained 8 bases not matched to a gene. Germline lookup yields CDR1 ENHRY and CDR2 SYGVKD. CDR3: CAISKTGGEDGYTF. The CDR3 nucleotides read TGTGCCATCAGTAAAACAGGGGGAGAAGATGGCTACACCTTC.

The CDR3 nucleotides are TGTGCCAGCAGCCAAGACTGGCAAGTCGAGACCCAGTACTTC. This codes for CASSQDWQVETQYF. This rearrangement joins TRBV14 to TRBJ2-5, with unresolved D. The germline V gene has CDR1 SGHDN and CDR2 FVKESK. CDR3 length: 14 amino acids. The V and J ends lost 0 bases and 5 bases respectively, with 10 bases between them.

The genes are TRBV30 and TRBJ1-4; 10 bases fit TRBD1. The germline CDR1 and CDR2 sequences are GTSNPN and SVGIG (reference sequence). V lost 7 bases, J lost 6 bases, and 2 bases stayed unmatched. This CDR3 is 12 amino acids long. DNA for the CDR3: TGTGCCTCGGGACAGGGGTATGAAAAACTGTTTTTT. It is translated as CASGQGYEKLFF.

J is TRBJ2-7 and V is TRBV7-2, with 11 bases aligning to TRBD2. The CDR3 covers 14 residues. Germline V gene sequence: CDR1 SGHTA, CDR2 FQGNSA. V lost 5 bases, J lost 9 bases, and 9 bases stayed unmatched. DNA for the CDR3: TGTGCCAGCAGCCCTACTAGCGGGAGCGGTATGCAGTACTTC. This translates into CASSPTSGSGMQYF.

The chain links TRBV28 to TRBJ2-3; D may be TRBD2 (5 bases). Between the trimmed V and J ends, which lost 4 bases and 2 bases, there was a span of 19 bases. This CDR3 contains 17 residues. The germline V gene encodes CDR1 MDHEN and CDR2 SYDVKM. CDR3 in DNA: TGTGCCAGCAGTTCCACTCGGGGTGCACGACCCACAGATACGCAGTATTTT. It translates to CASSSTRGARPTDTQYF.

The chain joins TRBV5-1 to TRBJ2-7; the match to TRBD1 covers 12 bases. The CDR3 length is 15 residues. The V gene end was trimmed by 5 bases and the J gene end by 5 bases; junction bases not matched to a gene: 8. Per germline, CDR1 SGHRS and CDR2 YFSETQ. CDR3 protein: CASSDAGTGGHEQYF. CDR3 coding DNA: TGCGCCAGCAGTGATGCCGGGACAGGGGGCCACGAGCAGTACTTC.

The V gene is TRBV27, the J gene TRBJ2-2, with D possibly being TRBD2 (5 bases). The CDR3 contains 14 residues. V lost 3 bases to trimming and J lost 7 bases, with 12 bases between them. From germline, CDR1 is MNHEY and CDR2 SMNVEV (reference sequence). The DNA for the CDR3 is TGTGCCAGCAGTTTGATGAGGGCGGGCGGGGAGCTGTTTTTT. Its protein product is CASSLMRAGGELFF.

V and J are TRBV6-6 and TRBJ2-7, with D possibly being TRBD2 (6 bases). Germline V gene sequence: CDR1 MNHNY, CDR2 SVGAGI (reference sequence). Deletions cut 5 bases from V and 3 bases from J, with 14 bases between. CDR3 length: 14 residues. CDR3 loop: CASSLTGLLYEQYF. The CDR3 DNA reads TGTGCCAGCAGTCTAACGGGACTTCTCTACGAGCAGTACTTC.

The chain has TRBV2 and TRBJ2-3; 9 bases align to TRBD1. V was pared by 7 bases and J by 0 bases, with 20 bases of the junction left unmatched. The V gene's germline CDR1 is SNHLY and CDR2 FYNNEI. The CDR3 runs to 20 residues. CDR3 region: CASNGGTGPPDGSSTDTQYF. The DNA of the CDR3 is TGTGCCAGCAATGGAGGGACAGGGCCCCCAGACGGGTCTAGCACAGATACGCAGTATTTT.

This chain uses TRBV2 with TRBJ2-7; the match to TRBD2 covers 7 bases. Trimming removed 1 base from V and 4 bases from J; junction bases left unmatched: 10. This CDR3 is 16 amino acids long. Germline V lookup: CDR1 SNHLY, CDR2 FYNNEI. CDR3 sequence (DNA): TGTGCCAGCAGTGAAGTGGCGGGAGTATATACGTACGAGCAGTACTTC. Amino acids: CASSEVAGVYTYEQYF.

The gene calls are TRBV5-1 and TRBJ2-1; 10 bases are a match to TRBD1. Unmatched junction bases numbered 9, after V lost 3 bases and J lost 3 bases. CDR3 length: 17 residues. The V gene's germline CDR1 is SGHRS and CDR2 YFSETQ. In DNA, the CDR3 is TGCGCCAGCAGCTCTCGAGAAGGGACAGGGGTCTACAATGAGCAGTTCTTC. As protein: CASSSREGTGVYNEQFF.

The rearrangement joins TRBV4-1 to TRBJ2-7, with 7 bases aligning to TRBD1. This CDR3 contains 15 residues. In germline, CDR1 is MGHRA, CDR2 YSYEKL. V trimming: 4 bases; J trimming: 7 bases; junction bases outside the gene matches: 13. Here the CDR3 DNA reads TGCGCCAGCAGCCTACGGACAGGTTCCGTCCTGGAGCAGTACTTC. Protein: CASSLRTGSVLEQYF.

CDR3 sequence (DNA): TGTGCCAGCAGCACGGGGACAGGGAACTATGGCTACACCTTC. Protein sequence: CASSTGTGNYGYTF. This rearrangement joins TRBV28 to TRBJ1-2; TRBD1 agrees at 9 bases. Germline V gene lookup returns CDR1 MDHEN and CDR2 SYDVKM. Trimming removed 6 bases from V and 2 bases from J; junction bases left unmatched: 4. The CDR3 loop spans 14 amino acids.

The rearrangement links TRBV6-1 to TRBJ1-2; no firm D call. Deletions cut 2 bases from V and 3 bases from J, with 10 bases between. There are 14 residues in the CDR3. Germline-derived CDR1 and CDR2 are MNHNS and SASEGT. CDR3 DNA sequence: TGTGCCAGCAGTGAATGGGGAGGTGACTATGGCTACACCTTC. Encoded protein: CASSEWGGDYGYTF.

This chain connects TRBV19 to TRBJ2-5; TRBD2 might be the D (6 bases). The CDR3 has 17 residues. Germline V lookup: CDR1 LNHDA, CDR2 SQIVND (reference sequence). The V end was cut by 3 bases, the J end by 5 bases, with 22 bases between. The CDR3: CASSIGVEASEFETQYF. CDR3 DNA: TGTGCCAGTAGTATCGGGGTCGAGGCTAGCGAGTTTGAGACCCAGTACTTC.

The chain combines TRBV5-4 with TRBJ2-1; D is possibly TRBD1 (5 bases). Germline V gene sequence: CDR1 SGHNT, CDR2 YYREEE (reference sequence). V shed 6 bases and J shed 11 bases, with 12 bases lying between them. The CDR3 runs to 11 residues. The CDR3 protein is CASTSTEKQFF. CDR3 nucleotides: TGTGCCAGCACCTCGACAGAAAAGCAGTTCTTC.

V gene TRBV9 combines with J gene TRBJ2-3, with D uncertain. In germline, CDR1 is SGDLS, CDR2 YYNGEE. V lost 4 bases and J 3 bases, leaving 6 bases between the germline ends. The CDR3 consists of 12 residues. The CDR3 protein is CASSPQTDTQYF. CDR3 DNA: TGTGCCAGCAGCCCCCAGACAGATACGCAGTATTTT.

The sample holds one count of this clone. The V gene is TRBV18, the J gene TRBJ1-5; no firm D call. Trimming shortened V by 3 bases and J by 6 bases, and 12 bases separated the two germline ends. This CDR3 has 14 residues. The germline gives CDR1 KGHSH, CDR2 LQKENI. This CDR3 reads CASSPRGLGQPQHF. CDR3 bases: TGTGCCAGCTCACCCAGAGGTTTAGGTCAGCCCCAGCATTTT.

The chain carries TRBV6-6 and TRBJ1-2, with D possibly matching TRBD1 (6 bases). Looked up from germline, CDR1 is MNHNY and CDR2 is SVGAGI (reference sequence). CDR3 length equals 12 residues. V shed 7 bases and J shed 8 bases, with 14 bases lying between them. The CDR3 nucleotides are TGTGCCAGCAATCAGGGGATCTACGGCTACACCTTC. Encoded protein: CASNQGIYGYTF.